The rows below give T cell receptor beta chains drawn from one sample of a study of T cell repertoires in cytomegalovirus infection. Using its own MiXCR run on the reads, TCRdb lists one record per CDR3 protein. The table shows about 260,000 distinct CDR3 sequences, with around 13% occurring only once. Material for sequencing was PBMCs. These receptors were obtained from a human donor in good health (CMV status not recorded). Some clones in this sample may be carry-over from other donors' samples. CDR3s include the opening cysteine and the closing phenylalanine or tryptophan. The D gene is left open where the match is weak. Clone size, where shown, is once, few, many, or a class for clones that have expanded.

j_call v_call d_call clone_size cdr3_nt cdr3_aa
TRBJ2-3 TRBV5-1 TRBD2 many TGCGCCAGCAGCCAAAGCGGGGCGCAGTATTTT CASSQSGAQYF
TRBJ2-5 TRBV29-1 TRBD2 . TGCAGCGTTGGTCCGCTAGCGGGAGTGGGGGAGACCCAGTACTTC CSVGPLAGVGETQYF
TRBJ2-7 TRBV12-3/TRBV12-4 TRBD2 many TGTGCCAGCAGCCCTAGCGGGAGCCTACCCGAGCAGTACTTC CASSPSGSLPEQYF
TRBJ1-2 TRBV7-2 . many TGTGCCAGCAGCTATCTAGGGCCCCAGGGGGGCTACACCTTC CASSYLGPQGGYTF
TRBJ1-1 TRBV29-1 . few TGCAGCGCCGGAGTAGGGAGTACGAACACTGAAGCTTTCTTT CSAGVGSTNTEAFF
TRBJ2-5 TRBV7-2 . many TGTGCCAGCAGCTTATATCCGGGGGGCTTTGAGACCCAGTACTTC CASSLYPGGFETQYF
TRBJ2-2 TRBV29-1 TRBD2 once TGCAGCGTTGAATCGGTAGCGGGAGCGGACGGGGAGCTGTTTTTT CSVESVAGADGELFF
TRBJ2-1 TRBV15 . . TGTGCCACCAGCAGAGCGCCGGCGGCCAATGAGCAGTTCTTC CATSRAPAANEQFF
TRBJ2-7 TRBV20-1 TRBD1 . TGCAGTGCCCTAGAGGGGGGGGACAGGGGGATTCTCTACGAGCAGTACTTC CSALEGGDRGILYEQYF
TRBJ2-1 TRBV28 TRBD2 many TGTGCCAGCAGTTTTCCGGGACTAGCGTACAATGAGCAGTTCTTC CASSFPGLAYNEQFF
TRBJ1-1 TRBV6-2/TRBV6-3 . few TGTGCCAGCAGTTACGGAGGGCTGAACACTGAAGCTTTCTTT CASSYGGLNTEAFF
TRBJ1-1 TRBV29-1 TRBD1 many TGCAGCGTCCTGACAGGGGCGATGTGGGCTGAAGCTTTCTTT CSVLTGAMWAEAFF
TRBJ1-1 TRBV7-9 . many TGTGCCAGCAGCCCTTGGACGGGTGCCAACTCAGTCACTGAAGCTTTCTTT CASSPWTGANSVTEAFF
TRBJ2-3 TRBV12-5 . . TGTGCTAGTGGTTTCGGACTACCTAGCACAGATACGCAGTATTTT CASGFGLPSTDTQYF
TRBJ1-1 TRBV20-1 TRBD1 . TGCAGTGCTAGATTTCCGGGACAGGGAGACACTGAAGCTTCCTTT CSARFPGQGDTEASF
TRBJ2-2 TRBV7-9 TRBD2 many TGTGCCAGCAGCACGACTAGCGGGAGGATGAACACCGGGGAGCTGTTTTTT CASSTTSGRMNTGELFF
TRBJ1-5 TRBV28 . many TGTGCCAGCAGTTTAGGTTCCGGGGGCAATCAGCCCCAGCATTTT CASSLGSGGNQPQHF
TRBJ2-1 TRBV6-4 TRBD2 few TGTGCCAGCAGTGAACAGGCGGGAGGACTCAATGAGCAGTTCTTC CASSEQAGGLNEQFF
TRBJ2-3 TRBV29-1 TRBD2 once TGCAGCGACTCGAGCGGGGGGGATACGCAGTATTTT CSDSSGGDTQYF
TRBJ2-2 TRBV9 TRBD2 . TGTGCCAGCAGCGTATTAACTAGCGGATCCGGGGAGCTGTTTTTT CASSVLTSGSGELFF
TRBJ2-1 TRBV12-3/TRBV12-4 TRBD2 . TGTGCCAGCAGTATTCAGCGGGGTGCTTTTGAGCAGTTCTTC CASSIQRGAFEQFF
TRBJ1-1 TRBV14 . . TGTGCCAGCAGCCAAGGGGGGAAATCTTCCCGAGCTTTCTTT CASSQGGKSSRAFF
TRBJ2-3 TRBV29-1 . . TGCAGCGTTGAGGTAGCTTCAGATACGCAGTATTTT CSVEVASDTQYF
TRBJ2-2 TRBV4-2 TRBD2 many TGTGCCAGCAGCCAGGCGGGGGACCGAGGCACCGGGGAGCTGTTTTTT CASSQAGDRGTGELFF
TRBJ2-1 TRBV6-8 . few TGTGCCAGCCGAGGTGGGGGGACTTCCTACAATGAGCAGTTCTTC CASRGGGTSYNEQFF
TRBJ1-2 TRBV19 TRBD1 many TGTGCCAGTAGTATAGCTACTGGGGACAGCTATGGCTACACCTTC CASSIATGDSYGYTF
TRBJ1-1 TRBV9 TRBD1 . TGTGCCAGCAGCGTAGATTTAGGGCAGGGGGTCAGGACTGAAGCTTTCTTT CASSVDLGQGVRTEAFF
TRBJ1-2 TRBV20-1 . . TGCAGTGCTAGAGAAGGGGGTGGCTATGGCTACACCTTC CSAREGGGYGYTF
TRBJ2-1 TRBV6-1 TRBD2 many TGTGCCAGCAGGAACCCCAATCGACTAGCGGCGAACAATGAGCAGTTCTTC CASRNPNRLAANNEQFF
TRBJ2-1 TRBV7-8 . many TGTGCCAGCAGCACAGACGACGGACTGACCCAAGCCAATGAGCAGTTCTTC CASSTDDGLTQANEQFF
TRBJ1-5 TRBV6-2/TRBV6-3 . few TGTGCCAGCAGTTACGGAGCCTTAAATCAGCCCCAGCATTTT CASSYGALNQPQHF
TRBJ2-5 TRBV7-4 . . TGTGCCAGCAGTAGAGACAGGACTGGCGAAGAGACCCAGTACTTC CASSRDRTGEETQYF
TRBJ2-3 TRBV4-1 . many TGCGCCAGCAGCCAAGACGGCAGGGGCAACACAGATACGCAGTATTTT CASSQDGRGNTDTQYF
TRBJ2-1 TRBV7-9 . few TGTGCCAGCAGCTTAGCCGCGGGTCGATACAATGAGCAGTTCTTC CASSLAAGRYNEQFF
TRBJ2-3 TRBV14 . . TGTGCCAGCAGCTATCCCGGTAATACGCAGTATTTT CASSYPGNTQYF
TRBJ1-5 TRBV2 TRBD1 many TGTGCCAGCACAGGGGGTGTTGGCAATCAGCCCCAGCATTTT CASTGGVGNQPQHF
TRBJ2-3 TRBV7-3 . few TGTGCCAGCAGCTTAGGAGTTGGGGCGGTCAGCACAGATACGCAGTATTTT CASSLGVGAVSTDTQYF
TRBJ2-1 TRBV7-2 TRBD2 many TGTGCCAGCAGCTTAGGAGCGGGGGGGCATGATGAGCAGTTCTTC CASSLGAGGHDEQFF
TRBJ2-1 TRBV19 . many TGTGCCAGTAGTCCGAGGGCCTCCTCCTCCTACAATGAGCAGTTCTTC CASSPRASSSYNEQFF
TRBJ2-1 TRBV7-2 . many TGTGCCAGCAGCTATCTAGGTTCCTACAATGAGCAGTTCTTC CASSYLGSYNEQFF
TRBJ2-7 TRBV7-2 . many TGTGCCAGCAGCTTAGAAGGGACAATCCTCCACGAGCAGTACTTC CASSLEGTILHEQYF
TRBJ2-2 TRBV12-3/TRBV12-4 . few TGTGCCAGCAGTCGAGGTGGCCTTCCGATCGGGGAGCTGTTTTTT CASSRGGLPIGELFF
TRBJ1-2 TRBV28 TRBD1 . TGTGCCAGCAGCAACCGAAGACAGGGTGGCTACACCTTC CASSNRRQGGYTF